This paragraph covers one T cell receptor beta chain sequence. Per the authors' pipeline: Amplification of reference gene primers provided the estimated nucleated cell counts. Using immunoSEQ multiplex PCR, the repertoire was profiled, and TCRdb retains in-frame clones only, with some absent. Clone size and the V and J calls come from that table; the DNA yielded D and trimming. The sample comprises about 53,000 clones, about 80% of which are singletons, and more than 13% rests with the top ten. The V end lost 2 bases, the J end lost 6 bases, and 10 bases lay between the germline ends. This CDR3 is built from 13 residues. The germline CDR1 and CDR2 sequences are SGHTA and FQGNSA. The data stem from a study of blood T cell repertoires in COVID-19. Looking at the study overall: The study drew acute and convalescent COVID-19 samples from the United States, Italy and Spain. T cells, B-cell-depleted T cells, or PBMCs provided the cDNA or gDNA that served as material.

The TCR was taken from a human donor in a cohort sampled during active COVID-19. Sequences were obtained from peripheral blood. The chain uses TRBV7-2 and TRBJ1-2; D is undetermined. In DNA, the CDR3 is TGTGCCAGCAGCTTACGGTTTGATAATGGCTACACCTTC. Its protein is CASSLRFDNGYTF.